What follows are 15 T cell receptor beta chains derived from one specimen sequenced in a study of T cell responses to AZD1222 COVID-19 vaccine. Produced via immunoSEQ multiplex PCR; TCRdb's table is partial and in-frame only. This table has tens of thousands of clones, over 80% appearing once. This specimen consisted of peripheral blood, obtained 28 days after the second AZD1222 dose. All receptors come from an adult who received the AZD1222 COVID-19 vaccine.

This rearrangement joins TRBV19 to TRBJ2-1; D may be TRBD1 (7 bases). Deletions cut 2 bases from V and 4 bases from J, with 15 bases between. The V gene's germline CDR1 is LNHDA and CDR2 SQIVND (reference sequence). This CDR3 region has 16 residues. The CDR3 DNA is TGTGCCAGTAGTATACCGGGGGACAGAGTTTACAATGAGCAGTTCTTC. Amino acid sequence: CASSIPGDRVYNEQFF.

The chain carries TRBV7-3 and TRBJ1-2; D call uncertain. The germline gives CDR1 SGHTA, CDR2 FQGTGA. The CDR3 has 15 residues. Trimming pared 5 bases from V and 8 bases from J, leaving 21 bases between. The CDR3 DNA sequence: TGTGCCAGCAGCCCAATGGTCCGTAGCAACGTGGGCTACACCTTC. The encoded protein is CASSPMVRSNVGYTF.

The J gene is TRBJ1-2, the V gene TRBV7-2; possibly TRBD1 for D (5 bases). This CDR3 region has 15 residues. CDR1 SGHTA and CDR2 FQGNSA come from the germline V gene. Trimming removed 2 bases at V and 7 bases at J, with 17 bases between. Here the CDR3 reads CASSLTLGQGTGYTF. The CDR3 DNA reads as TGTGCCAGCAGCTTAACTCTAGGGCAGGGAACTGGCTACACCTTC.

In DNA, the CDR3 is TGTGCCAGCAGTTACTCCAGGGGCCTCAGATCACCCCTCCACTTT. As protein: CASSYSRGLRSPLHF. V and J are TRBV6-5 and TRBJ1-6; tentative D call: TRBD1 (6 bases). This CDR3 has 15 amino acids. Trimming left V 0 bases short and J 10 bases short, with 13 bases between. Per the germline V gene, CDR1 is MNHEY and CDR2 is SVGAGI.

This chain joins TRBV9 and TRBJ1-1, with D hard to call. Germline loops: CDR1 SGDLS, CDR2 YYNGEE. Trimming pared 2 bases from V and 11 bases from J, leaving 13 bases between. The CDR3 length is 12 residues. The CDR3: CASSVKTEAAFF. Here the CDR3 DNA reads TGTGCCAGCAGCGTCAAAACGGAGGCGGCTTTCTTT.

The rearrangement links TRBV7-3 to TRBJ2-3, with TRBD2 identical over 13 bases. The CDR3 extends over 18 amino acids. Per germline, CDR1 SGHTA and CDR2 FQGTGA. J was trimmed by 2 bases and V by 6 bases; bases with no gene match: 11. DNA of the CDR3: TGTGCCAGCAGTCGCGGAGGACTAGCGGGGGCCCCCACAGATACGCAGTATTTT. It codes for CASSRGGLAGAPTDTQYF. The full variable domain, completed using reference TRBV7-3 and TRBJ2-3, is GAGVSQTPSNKVTEKGKYVELRCDPISGHTALYWYRQSLGQGPEFLIYFQGTGAADDSGLPNDRFFAVRPEGSVSTLKIQRTERGDSAVYLCASSRGGLAGAPTDTQYFGPGTRLTVL.

J is TRBJ1-2 and V is TRBV19; D is perhaps TRBD1 (6 bases). Looked up from germline, CDR1 is LNHDA and CDR2 is SQIVND (reference sequence). The CDR3 is 13 residues long. V lost 6 bases to trimming and J lost 8 bases, with 16 bases between them. The CDR3 spells CASSPAGAYGYTF. The DNA of the CDR3 is TGTGCCAGTAGCCCCGCAGGGGCTTACGGCTACACCTTC.

The V and J genes are TRBV19 and TRBJ1-5, with 7 nucleotides matching TRBD1. The CDR3 runs to 16 residues. Unmatched junction bases numbered 12, after V lost 7 bases and J lost 3 bases. Germline values: CDR1 LNHDA, CDR2 SQIVND (reference sequence). Here the CDR3 DNA reads TGTGCCAGTACCAGGACGGGGACAGCGAACAATCAGCCCCAGCATTTT. Residues: CASTRTGTANNQPQHF.

This sequence joins TRBV7-2 and TRBJ2-3; a weak D match, TRBD2 (5 bases). Germline lookup yields CDR1 SGHTA and CDR2 FQGNSA. This CDR3 comprises 16 residues. Trimming left V 5 bases short and J 0 bases short, with 15 bases between. The CDR3 sequence: CASSLRADPSTDTQYF. The CDR3 DNA reads TGTGCCAGCAGCCTAAGAGCGGACCCTAGCACAGATACGCAGTATTTT.

This clone was detected only a few times. The rearrangement joins TRBV5-4 to TRBJ2-2; TRBD1 aligns across 8 bases. The trim removed 3 bases at V and 6 bases at J, leaving 4 bases unmatched. CDR1 is SGHNT and CDR2 is YYREEE in the germline V gene (reference sequence). The CDR3 is made up of 14 amino acids. The CDR3 nucleotides read TGTGCCAGCAGCTCTCAGGGGGCGCCCGGGGAGCTGTTTTTT. It codes for CASSSQGAPGELFF.

This clone has only a few counts. The chain joins TRBV11-2 to TRBJ2-1; 11 nucleotides agree with TRBD2. Germline V gene sequence: CDR1 SGHAT, CDR2 FQNNGV. J was trimmed by 7 bases and V by 4 bases; bases with no gene match: 6. The CDR3 consists of 15 residues. CDR3 nucleotide sequence: TGTGCCAGCAGCTCCCTAGCGGGGGGCTTTAATGAGCAGTTCTTC. As protein: CASSSLAGGFNEQFF.

The rearrangement links TRBV6-5 to TRBJ2-2; either TRBD1 or TRBD2 may fit D (5 bases each). V was shortened by 1 base and J by 2 bases, with 8 bases between the two germline ends. The CDR3 contains 15 residues. Germline CDR1 and CDR2: MNHEY and SVGAGI. The CDR3 reads CASSYFGGNTGELFF. DNA of the CDR3: TGTGCCAGCAGTTACTTTGGGGGAAACACCGGGGAGCTGTTTTTT.

The chain recombines TRBV7-9 with TRBJ2-4; D remains unclear. The CDR3 sequence is 14 residues long. In germline, CDR1 is SEHNR, CDR2 FQNEAQ (reference sequence). With 2 bases removed from V and 0 bases from J, the gap between germline ends came to 5 bases. The CDR3: CASSLTLAKNIQYF. The CDR3 nucleotides read TGTGCCAGCAGCTTAACCTTAGCCAAAAACATTCAGTACTTC. The whole variable domain, remainder taken from reference TRBV7-9 and TRBJ2-4, is DTGVSQNPRHKITKRGQNVTFRCDPISEHNRLYWYRQTLGQGPEFLTYFQNEAQLEKSRLLSDRFSAERPKGSFSTLEIQRTEQGDSAMYLCASSLTLAKNIQYFGAGTRLSVL.

This clone was seen a handful of times. This CDR3 is CASSENPDTDTQYF. The CDR3 DNA reads TGTGCCAGCAGTGAAAACCCAGACACAGATACGCAGTATTTT. The rearrangement joins TRBV6-4 to TRBJ2-3; no clear D. The V and J ends lost 3 bases and 2 bases respectively, with 9 bases between them. CDR1 MRHNA and CDR2 SNTAGT come from the germline V gene. The CDR3 consists of 14 residues.

The J gene is TRBJ2-7, the V gene TRBV12-3 or TRBV12-4, with D unclear. This CDR3 region has 13 residues. Trimming pared 3 bases from V and 6 bases from J, leaving 12 bases between. CDR3 protein: CASSFGRLSEQYF. For the CDR3, the DNA is TGTGCCAGCAGTTTTGGCAGGTTAAGCGAGCAGTACTTC.